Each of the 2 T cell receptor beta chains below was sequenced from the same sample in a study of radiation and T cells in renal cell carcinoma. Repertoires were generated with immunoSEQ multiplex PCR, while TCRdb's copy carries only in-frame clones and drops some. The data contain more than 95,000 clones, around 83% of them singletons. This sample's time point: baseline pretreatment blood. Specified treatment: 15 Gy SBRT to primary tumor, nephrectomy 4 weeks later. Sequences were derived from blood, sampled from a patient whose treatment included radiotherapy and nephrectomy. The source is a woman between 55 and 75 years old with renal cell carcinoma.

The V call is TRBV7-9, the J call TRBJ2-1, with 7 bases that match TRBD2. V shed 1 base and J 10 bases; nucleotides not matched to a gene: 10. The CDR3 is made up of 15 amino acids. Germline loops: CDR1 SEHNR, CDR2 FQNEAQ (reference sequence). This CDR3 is CASSLEGVPSGEQFF. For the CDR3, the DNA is TGTGCCAGCAGCTTAGAGGGCGTCCCTAGCGGCGAGCAGTTCTTC.

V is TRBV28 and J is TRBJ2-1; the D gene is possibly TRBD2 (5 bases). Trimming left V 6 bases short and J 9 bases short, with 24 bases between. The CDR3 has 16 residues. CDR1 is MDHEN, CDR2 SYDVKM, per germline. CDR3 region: CASSLPPPGNLLEQFF. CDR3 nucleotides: TGTGCCAGCAGCCTTCCGCCCCCCGGGAACTTGCTTGAGCAGTTCTTC.